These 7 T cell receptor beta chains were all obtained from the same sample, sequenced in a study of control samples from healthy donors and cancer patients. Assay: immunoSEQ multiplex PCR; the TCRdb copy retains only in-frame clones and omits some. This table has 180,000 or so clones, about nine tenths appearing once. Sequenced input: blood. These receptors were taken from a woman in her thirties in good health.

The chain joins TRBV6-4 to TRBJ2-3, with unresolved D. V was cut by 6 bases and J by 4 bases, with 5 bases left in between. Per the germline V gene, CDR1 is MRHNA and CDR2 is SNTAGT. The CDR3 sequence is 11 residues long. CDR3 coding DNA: TGTGCCAGCAGGGTGGCAGATACGCAGTATTTT. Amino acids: CASRVADTQYF.

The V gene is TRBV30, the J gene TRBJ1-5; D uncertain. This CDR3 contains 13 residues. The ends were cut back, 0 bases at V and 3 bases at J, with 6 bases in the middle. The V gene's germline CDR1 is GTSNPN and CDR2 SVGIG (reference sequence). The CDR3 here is CAWSVSLNQPQHF. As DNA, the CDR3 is TGTGCCTGGAGTGTGAGCCTCAATCAGCCCCAGCATTTT.

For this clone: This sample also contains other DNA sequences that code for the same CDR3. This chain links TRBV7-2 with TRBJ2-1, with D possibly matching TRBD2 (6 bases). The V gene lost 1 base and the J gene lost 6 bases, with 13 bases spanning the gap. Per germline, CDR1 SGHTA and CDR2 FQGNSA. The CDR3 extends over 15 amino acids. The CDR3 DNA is TGTGCCAGCAGCTTAGAGAGACTAGGTTCCAATGAGCAGTTCTTC. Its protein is CASSLERLGSNEQFF.

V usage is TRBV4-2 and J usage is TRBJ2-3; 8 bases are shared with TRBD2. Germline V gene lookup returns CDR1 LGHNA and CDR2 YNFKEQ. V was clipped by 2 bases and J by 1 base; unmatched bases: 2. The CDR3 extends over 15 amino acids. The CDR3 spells CASSQRREGTDTQYF. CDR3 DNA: TGTGCCAGCAGCCAAAGGCGGGAGGGCACAGATACGCAGTATTTT.

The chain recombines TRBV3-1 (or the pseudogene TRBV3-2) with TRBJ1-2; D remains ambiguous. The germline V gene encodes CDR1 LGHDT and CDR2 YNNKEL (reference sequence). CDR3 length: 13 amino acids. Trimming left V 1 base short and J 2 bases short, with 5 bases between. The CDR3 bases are TGTGCCAGCAGCCAAGGCACGAACTATGGCTACACCTTC. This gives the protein CASSQGTNYGYTF.

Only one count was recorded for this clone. As DNA, the CDR3 is TGTGCCATCAGTGAACAGGGGGTGAACACTGAAGCTTTCTTT. Translating it yields CAISEQGVNTEAFF. This chain links TRBV10-3 with TRBJ1-1, with 8 bases that match TRBD1. Germline CDR1 ENHRY, CDR2 SYGVKD. The V gene end was trimmed by 3 bases and the J gene end by 0 bases; junction bases not matched to a gene: 0. This CDR3 region has 14 residues.

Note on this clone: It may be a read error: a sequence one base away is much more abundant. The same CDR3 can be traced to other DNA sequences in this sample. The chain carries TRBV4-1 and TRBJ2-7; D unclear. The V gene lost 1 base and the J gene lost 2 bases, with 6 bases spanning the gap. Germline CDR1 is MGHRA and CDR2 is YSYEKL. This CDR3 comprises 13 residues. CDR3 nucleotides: TGCGCCAGCAGCCAAGGGGTGACCTACGAGCAGTACTTC. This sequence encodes CASSQGVTYEQYF.